This entry features one T cell receptor beta chain sequence. What it recognizes is unknown. Trimming removed 4 bases from V and 2 bases from J; junction bases left unmatched: 4. Germline loops: CDR1 SGHTS, CDR2 YDEGEE. This CDR3 has 16 amino acids. The data were taken from a study of cytomegalovirus exposure and HLA in healthy donors. Study in general: Falling in the Caucasian-associated ancestry cluster were 81% of under 500 genotyped donors.

Study findings and constraints: Sequencing likely caused a cluster of highly shared sequence variants. A missense variant in DCLRE1C was later tied to TCR beta V- and J-gene trimming.

PCR employed 60 Vbeta and 13 Jbeta primers. Assay used: immunoSEQ multiplex PCR; TCRdb lists only in-frame clones, some missing. The data hold some 87,000 clones, with 70% to 85% observed a single time. At collection, donors were nominally healthy, but unrecorded immune exposures were probable. The source material was PBMCs. The receptor was derived from a man younger than 40 in good health and CMV-seronegative. The chain links TRBV5-8 to TRBJ1-4, with TRBD1 matching over 11 bases. The CDR3 is CASSKDRGLTNEKLFF. For the CDR3, the DNA is TGTGCCAGCAGCAAGGACAGGGGGCTGACTAATGAAAAACTGTTTTTT.